The 30 T cell receptor beta chains below come from one sample, sequenced in a study of post-analysis software for immune sequencing data. The antigens these receptors bind are not known. Notes on the study in general: Comparison of patients with controls showed about 5 TRBV segments more frequent in patients, TRBV5-6, TRBV5-1 and TRBV20-1 among them.

cDNA libraries for TCR beta contained unique molecular identifiers. MiXCR was run by TCRdb on the PCR reads, yielding one entry per CDR3 protein. This sample yields hundreds of thousands of distinct CDR3 sequences, of which roughly 27% are seen a single time; 0.5% to 0.6% belongs to the top ten. Sequenced: blood. These receptors originate from a girl between 5 and 17 years old with multiple sclerosis.

In this sample, this clonotype turned up many times. V gene TRBV3-1 combines with J gene TRBJ2-7, with TRBD2 as a possible D gene (5 bases). V was cut by 3 bases and J by 6 bases, with 6 bases left in between. The CDR3 sequence is 11 residues long. CDR1 is LGHDT and CDR2 is YNNKEL in the germline V gene (reference sequence). This CDR3 reads CASSHRGEQYF. CDR3 coding DNA: TGTGCCAGCAGCCATCGGGGCGAGCAGTACTTC.

The CDR3 here is CASSTRYGHPYNEQFF. DNA for the CDR3: TGCGCCAGCAGCACAAGGTACGGACATCCCTACAATGAGCAGTTCTTC. The genes are TRBV5-1 and TRBJ2-1; weak D call: TRBD1 (5 bases). CDR3 length: 16 amino acids. Germline CDR1 SGHRS, CDR2 YFSETQ. V was cut by 4 bases and J by 2 bases, with 16 bases left in between.

This clonotype was recorded once. The gene calls are TRBV6-1 and TRBJ1-5, with no clear D. CDR1 MNHNS and CDR2 SASEGT come from the germline V gene. V was trimmed by 3 bases and J by 6 bases, leaving 15 bases between them. This CDR3 contains 15 residues. CDR3 sequence (DNA): TGTGCCAGCAGTGAGCGCCGGAAGGGCACTCAGCCCCAGCATTTT. As protein: CASSERRKGTQPQHF.

The V gene is TRBV7-2, the J gene TRBJ2-3; D gene unclear. Looked up from germline, CDR1 is SGHTA and CDR2 is FQGNSA. CDR3 length equals 15 residues. V was shortened by 4 bases and J by 1 base, with 12 bases between the two germline ends. The CDR3 DNA is TGTGCCAGCAGCTACTCCTCCCAGGGCACAGATACGCAGTATTTT. It is translated as CASSYSSQGTDTQYF.

This chain links TRBV12-3 or TRBV12-4 with TRBJ1-5; 9 bases agree with TRBD1. The CDR3 is 15 residues long. V dropped 5 bases and J dropped 7; count of bases not matched to a gene: 9. CDR3 sequence: CASSPTGGLGQPQHF. DNA for the CDR3: TGTGCCAGCAGTCCGACAGGGGGACTCGGCCAGCCCCAGCATTTT.

The V gene is TRBV7-2, the J gene TRBJ1-1; D is uncertain. V lost 0 bases to trimming and J lost 1 base, with 9 bases between them. The CDR3 contains 15 residues. Germline loops: CDR1 SGHTA, CDR2 FQGNSA. The CDR3 spells CASSLAAGRNTEAFF. The CDR3 DNA reads TGTGCCAGCAGCTTAGCGGCAGGCCGGAACACTGAAGCTTTCTTT. Variable domain in full (rest from reference TRBV7-2 and TRBJ1-1): GAGVSQSPSNKVTEKGKDVELRCDPISGHTALYWYRQSLGQGLEFLIYFQGNSAPDKSGLPSDRFSAERTGGSVSTLTIQRTQQEDSAVYLCASSLAAGRNTEAFFGQGTRLTVV.

The table lists this clonotype with a few counts. This chain connects TRBV5-1 to TRBJ1-4; weak D call: TRBD1 (5 bases). The CDR3 has 15 amino acids. Germline CDR1 reads SGHRS; CDR2 reads YFSETQ. V lost 3 bases and J 0 bases, leaving 9 bases between the germline ends. The CDR3, as DNA: TGCGCCAGCAGCTACGACAGTACAACTAATGAAAAACTGTTTTTT. Its translation is CASSYDSTTNEKLFF.

The chain combines TRBV7-8 with TRBJ2-1; 8 nucleotides line up with TRBD2. The CDR3 is 15 amino acids. Germline-derived CDR1 and CDR2 are SGHVS and FQNEAQ. V was clipped by 5 bases and J by 6 bases; unmatched bases: 9. CDR3 sequence: CASSPLCGRTNEQFF. DNA for the CDR3: TGTGCCAGCAGCCCTCTGTGCGGGAGGACCAATGAGCAGTTCTTC.

This clonotype was seen just once. The rearrangement joins TRBV20-1 to TRBJ2-1; 8 nucleotides agree with TRBD2. CDR3 size: 14 residues. Germline assignment: CDR1 DFQATT and CDR2 SNEGSKA (reference sequence). With V trimmed by 5 bases and J by 5 bases, 8 bases remained unmatched. This CDR3 is CSAETSGRDNEQFF. The DNA for the CDR3 is TGCAGTGCTGAAACTAGCGGTAGGGACAATGAGCAGTTCTTC.

Only a few counts were recorded for this clonotype. V usage is TRBV6-1 and J usage is TRBJ2-7; TRBD1 is a possible D gene (7 bases). The J call is uncertain, as TRBJ2-5 better fits the DNA end. Looked up from germline, CDR1 is MNHNS and CDR2 is SASEGT. The CDR3 contains 15 residues. The CDR3 sequence: CASRAAGGGWETQYF. The CDR3 nucleotides are TGTGCCAGCAGAGCGGCCGGAGGGGGCTGGGAGACCCAGTACTTC.

This clonotype was recorded a few times. The V call is TRBV7-9, the J call TRBJ1-4; D is uncertain. The germline V gene has CDR1 SEHNR and CDR2 FQNEAQ (reference sequence). The CDR3 extends over 17 amino acids. Trimming took off 2 bases at V and 9 bases at J, with 22 bases between the two ends. The CDR3 DNA reads as TGTGCCAGCAGCTTACTTGCCGTTGTTCAGCAACCCCAAAAACTGTTTTTT. It codes for CASSLLAVVQQPQKLFF.

The chain carries TRBV21-1 and TRBJ2-3; the D call TRBD2 from the table was never checked on the DNA. TRBV21-1 is a known pseudogene. The CDR3 has 14 residues. Here the CDR3 reads CAPALGGPTDTQYF. The CDR3 DNA sequence: TGTGCCCCCGCCCTCGGAGGGCCCACAGATACGCAGTATTTT.

This clonotype occurred many times. The chain couples TRBV6-5 to TRBJ2-1; a possible D gene is TRBD1 (5 bases). CDR3 length equals 15 residues. V was pared by 2 bases and J by 8 bases, with 16 bases between. CDR1 and CDR2 from the germline V gene are MNHEY and SVGAGI. This chain's CDR3 is CASSYGHSSAYEQFF. Here the CDR3 DNA reads TGTGCCAGCAGTTACGGACACTCCAGCGCCTATGAGCAGTTCTTC.

This clonotype was found many times. This sequence joins TRBV20-1 and TRBJ2-1; D uncertain. CDR3 length equals 12 residues. Germline values: CDR1 DFQATT, CDR2 SNEGSKA (reference sequence). V lost 4 bases and J 5 bases, leaving 9 bases between the germline ends. The CDR3 protein is CSATRSDNEQFF. Written as DNA, the CDR3 is TGCAGTGCTACGAGAAGTGACAATGAGCAGTTCTTC.

In its sample, this clonotype was seen once. The CDR3 region is CASSQATGGNTIYF. In DNA, the CDR3 is TGCGCCAGCAGCCAGGCGACGGGAGGAAACACCATATATTTT. The chain has TRBV4-3 and TRBJ1-3; D unclear. Between the trimmed V and J ends, which lost 3 bases and 4 bases, there was a span of 10 bases. The CDR3 has 14 amino acids. Germline values: CDR1 LGHNA, CDR2 YSLEER.

The chain uses TRBV28 and TRBJ2-6; D not certain. The CDR3 totals 14 residues. The germline V gene has CDR1 MDHEN and CDR2 SYDVKM. The CDR3 nucleotides are TGTGTCATACCAGCCTATTCTGGGGCCAACGTCCTGACTTTC. This sequence encodes CVIPAYSGANVLTF.

The chain has TRBV4-1 and TRBJ1-1, with 12 bases aligning to TRBD1. This CDR3 region has 18 residues. V lost 0 bases and J lost 4; bases outside the gene matches: 9. Per the germline V gene, CDR1 is MGHRA and CDR2 is YSYEKL. CDR3 coding DNA: TGCGCCAGCAGCCAAGACCTCCGGGACAGGGGGCAGGGCACTGAAGCTTTCTTT. Residues: CASSQDLRDRGQGTEAFF.

The genes are TRBV7-2 and TRBJ2-5; D call uncertain. Germline V gene lookup returns CDR1 SGHTA and CDR2 FQGNSA. Trimming shortened V by 4 bases and J by 4 bases, and 13 bases separated the two germline ends. The CDR3 loop spans 14 amino acids. CDR3 nucleotide sequence: TGTGCCAGCAGCTGTACGAATAGTGGAGAGACCCAGTACTTC. Its protein is CASSCTNSGETQYF.

V gene TRBV11-2 combines with J gene TRBJ2-3; 8 bases are a match to TRBD1. V lost 5 bases to trimming and J lost 1 base; unmatched junction nucleotides: 8. The germline V gene has CDR1 SGHAT and CDR2 FQNNGV. This CDR3 contains 16 residues. This chain's CDR3 is CASSPPRGQGTDTQYF. The DNA of the CDR3 is TGTGCCAGCAGCCCTCCTCGGGGACAGGGCACAGATACGCAGTATTTT.

The J gene is TRBJ1-1, the V gene TRBV15; tentative D call: TRBD1 (5 bases). Germline lookup yields CDR1 LNHNV and CDR2 YYDKDF (reference sequence). This CDR3 region has 16 residues. Trimming pared 1 base from V and 1 base from J, leaving 13 bases between. The CDR3 loop reads CATSRATVVPNTEAFF. The CDR3 DNA reads as TGTGCCACCAGCAGAGCGACAGTAGTGCCGAACACTGAAGCTTTCTTT.

The chain combines TRBV3-1 with TRBJ2-3; D uncertain. The germline gives CDR1 LGHDT, CDR2 YNNKEL (reference sequence). The ends were cut back, 7 bases at V and 0 bases at J, with 11 bases in the middle. There are 14 residues in the CDR3. DNA for the CDR3: TGTGCCAGCACCCGGGCAGAAAGCACAGATACGCAGTATTTT. It encodes CASTRAESTDTQYF.

The chain carries TRBV19 and TRBJ1-6; no definite D call. The CDR3 has 17 residues. V lost 3 bases and J lost 0, with 12 bases in between. Germline CDR1 and CDR2: LNHDA and SQIVND (reference sequence). CDR3 in DNA: TGTGCCAGTAGTATCCAAGGCAGAAGCTCCTATAATTCACCCCTCCACTTT. It codes for CASSIQGRSSYNSPLHF. Combining the CDR3 with reference TRBV19 and TRBJ1-6 gives the whole variable domain DGGITQSPKYLFRKEGQNVTLSCEQNLNHDAMYWYRQDPGQGLRLIYYSQIVNDFQKGDIAEGYSVSREKKESFPLTVTSAQKNPTAFYLCASSIQGRSSYNSPLHFGNGTRLTVT.

Only a few counts were recorded for this clonotype. The chain is built from TRBV20-1 and TRBJ2-7, with 7 nucleotides matching TRBD1. This CDR3 contains 13 residues. Unmatched junction bases numbered 8, after V lost 4 bases and J lost 5 bases. CDR1 DFQATT and CDR2 SNEGSKA come from the germline V gene (reference sequence). Here the CDR3 DNA reads TGCAGTGCTACCTTGGACAGGTACGACGAGCAGTACTTC. Its protein product is CSATLDRYDEQYF.

This clonotype was seen just once. The V gene is TRBV3-1, the J gene TRBJ2-1; D is ambiguous. With 3 bases removed from V and 0 bases from J, the gap between germline ends came to 9 bases. In germline, CDR1 is LGHDT, CDR2 YNNKEL (reference sequence). CDR3 length equals 15 residues. CDR3 coding DNA: TGTGCCAGCAGCCAGGACGCGAGCTCCTACAATGAGCAGTTCTTC. This translates into CASSQDASSYNEQFF.

There are a few counts of this clonotype. The chain uses TRBV15 and TRBJ2-1, with TRBD1 as a possible D gene (5 bases). The CDR3 is 16 residues long. With 6 bases removed from V and 8 bases from J, the gap between germline ends came to 23 bases. Germline CDR1 is LNHNV and CDR2 is YYDKDF (reference sequence). This CDR3 reads CATRNTRVKVRYEQFF. The DNA of the CDR3 is TGTGCCACCAGAAACACCAGGGTTAAGGTCAGGTATGAGCAGTTCTTC.

The CDR3 region has the DNA TGCAGTGCTAGGATAGCGGGGGGGGCCTACGAGCAGTACTTC. It is translated as CSARIAGGAYEQYF. The gene calls are TRBV20-1 and TRBJ2-7; 11 bases are shared with TRBD2. Germline CDR1 reads DFQATT; CDR2 reads SNEGSKA (reference sequence). Trimming removed 3 bases from V and 2 bases from J; junction bases left unmatched: 3. This CDR3 has 14 amino acids.

The rearrangement links TRBV29-1 to TRBJ2-5, with D hard to call. The CDR3 extends over 11 amino acids. Per germline, CDR1 SQVTM and CDR2 ANQGSEA. V dropped 6 bases and J dropped 4 bases, with 9 bases sitting between them. The CDR3 DNA reads as TGCAGCGTGCTCCGTGGAGAGACCCAGTACTTC. It yields the protein CSVLRGETQYF.

On this clonotype itself: Relative to the germline gene, one junction end is altered; a read error may explain this. The chain uses TRBV7-9 and TRBJ1-2, with 7 bases identical to TRBD1. CDR1 is SEHNR, CDR2 FQNEAQ, per germline (reference sequence). CDR3 size: 14 residues. CDR3 in DNA: TGTTCCAGCAGCTCACCACAGGGGTTAGACGGCTACACCTTC. This sequence encodes CSSSSPQGLDGYTF.

This clonotype was detected ten times or more. The J gene is TRBJ2-3, the V gene TRBV3-1; 9 bases are shared with TRBD2. The trim removed 4 bases at V and 0 bases at J, leaving 2 bases unmatched. CDR1 LGHDT and CDR2 YNNKEL come from the germline V gene (reference sequence). This CDR3 has 15 amino acids. CDR3 in amino acids: CASSLLAGSTDTQYF. CDR3 DNA: TGTGCCAGCAGCCTACTAGCGGGTAGCACAGATACGCAGTATTTT.

This chain links TRBV7-2 with TRBJ2-1, with 9 bases fitting TRBD2. Germline V CDR1 and CDR2: SGHTA, FQGNSA. The CDR3 consists of 17 residues. The V gene end was trimmed by 2 bases and the J gene end by 6 bases; junction bases not matched to a gene: 11. CDR3 coding DNA: TGTGCCAGCAGCTTACTAAGTCACCTAGCGGGATCCAATGAGCAGTTCTTC. This codes for CASSLLSHLAGSNEQFF.